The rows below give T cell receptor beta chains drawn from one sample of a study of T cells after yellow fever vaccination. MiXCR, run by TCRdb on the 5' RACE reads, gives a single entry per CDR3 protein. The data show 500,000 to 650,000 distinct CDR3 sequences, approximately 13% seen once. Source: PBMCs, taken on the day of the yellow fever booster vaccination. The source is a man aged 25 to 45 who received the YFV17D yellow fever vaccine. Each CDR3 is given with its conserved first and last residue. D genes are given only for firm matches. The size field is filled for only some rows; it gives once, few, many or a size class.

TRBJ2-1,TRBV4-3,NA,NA,TGCGCCAGCAGCCCCGCGGGCTCACTCCTCCACAATGAGCAGTTCTTC,CASSPAGSLLHNEQFF
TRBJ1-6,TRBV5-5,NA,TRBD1,TGTGCCAGCAGCCGCGAAGGGACAGGGGGCTTAACACCCCTCCACTTT,CASSREGTGGLTPLHF
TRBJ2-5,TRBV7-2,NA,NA,TGTGCCAGCAGCTTAGTGGAGGGGGGCGGAGAGACCCAGTACTTC,CASSLVEGGGETQYF
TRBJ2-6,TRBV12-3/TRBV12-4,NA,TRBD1,TGTGCCAGCAGTGGGACAGGCGGAAACTCTGGGGCCAACGTCCTGACTTTC,CASSGTGGNSGANVLTF
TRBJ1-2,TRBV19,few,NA,TGTGCCAGTGGCCAGTTCTCTAACTATGGCTACACCTTC,CASGQFSNYGYTF
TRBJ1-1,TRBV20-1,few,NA,TGCAGTGCTAGAGGACGGGGCCGGGGCACTGAAGCTTTCTTT,CSARGRGRGTEAFF
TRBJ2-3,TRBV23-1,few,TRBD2,TGCGCCAGCAGTCAATCAAAACTAGCGGGAGTTGGGTGTCCCACAGATACGCAGTATTTT,CASSQSKLAGVGCPTDTQYF
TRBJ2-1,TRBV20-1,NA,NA,TGCAGTGCCCCCCGGGGTCTTTCCCTCAATGAGCAGTTCTTC,CSAPRGLSLNEQFF
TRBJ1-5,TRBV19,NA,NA,TGTGCCAGTAGTTCCGGGTATCAGCCCCAGCATTTT,CASSSGYQPQHF
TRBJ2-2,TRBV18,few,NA,TGTGCCAGCTCACCACCGGCGGGTAACACCGGGGAGCTGTTTTTT,CASSPPAGNTGELFF
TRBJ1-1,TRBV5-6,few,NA,TGTGCCAGCAAGGTAATAGGGACCGAGAACACTGAAGCTTTCTTT,CASKVIGTENTEAFF
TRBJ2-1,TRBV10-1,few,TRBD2,TGCGCCAGCAGTACACTAGCGGGAACTGAGCAGTTCTTC,CASSTLAGTEQFF
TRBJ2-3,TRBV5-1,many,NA,TGCGCCAGCAGCCCGGACAGTGGGTCAGATACGCAGTATTTT,CASSPDSGSDTQYF
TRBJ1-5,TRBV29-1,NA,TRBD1,TGCAGCGTTGAAGGACAGGGGATAGCAAGTGAGCCCCAGCATTTT,CSVEGQGIASEPQHF
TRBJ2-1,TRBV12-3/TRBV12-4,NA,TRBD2,TGTGCCAGCAGTTTAGCTCTCCAGCGGGAGCTGGATGAGCAGTTCTTC,CASSLALQRELDEQFF
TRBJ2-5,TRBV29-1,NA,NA,TGCAGCGTCGGACAGCTAAAAGAGACCCAGTACTTC,CSVGQLKETQYF
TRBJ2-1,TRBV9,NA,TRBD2,TGTGCCAGCAGCCGTGTCGGCGGGAGGGTCAATGAGCAGTTCTTC,CASSRVGGRVNEQFF
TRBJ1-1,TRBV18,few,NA,TGTGCCAGCTCACCAAAGGGATCCCCCGAAGCTTTCTTT,CASSPKGSPEAFF
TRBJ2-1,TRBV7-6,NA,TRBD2,TGTGCCAGCAGCTCTCTAGCGGGAGGCCCGTGGAATGAGCAGTTCTTC,CASSSLAGGPWNEQFF
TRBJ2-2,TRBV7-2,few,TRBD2,TGTGCCAGCAGCTCTCCGGCGGGGGTGAGCGGGGAGCTGTTTTTT,CASSSPAGVSGELFF
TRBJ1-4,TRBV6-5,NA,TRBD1,TGTGCCAGCAGTTACTCGTCGGCAGGGGGGCACACTAATGAAAAACTGTTTTTT,CASSYSSAGGHTNEKLFF
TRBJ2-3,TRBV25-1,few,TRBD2,TGTGCCAGCAGTGAGGTAGTAGCGGGTACAGATACGCAGTATTTT,CASSEVVAGTDTQYF
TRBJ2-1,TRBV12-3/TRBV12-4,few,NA,TGTGCCAGCAACCCCCGCCCCAATGAGCAGTTCTTC,CASNPRPNEQFF
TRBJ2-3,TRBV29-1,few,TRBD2,TGCAGCGTCCCTAAGCGGGAGGTGACAGATACGCAGTATTTT,CSVPKREVTDTQYF
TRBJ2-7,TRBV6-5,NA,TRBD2,TGTGCCAGCAGTTACAGCAAGACTAGCGGAATTTACGAGCAGTACTTC,CASSYSKTSGIYEQYF
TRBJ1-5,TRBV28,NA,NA,TGTGCCAGCAGTCCCCCTCGGGCGGCGGCTCAGCCCCAGCATTTT,CASSPPRAAAQPQHF
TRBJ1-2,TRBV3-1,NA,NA,TGTGCCAGCAGCCAAGATTTGGAGTCACGCTACACCTTC,CASSQDLESRYTF
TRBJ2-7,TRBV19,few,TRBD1,TGTGCCAGTAGTATTTCCGACAGGGTTGAAAACGAGCAGTACTTC,CASSISDRVENEQYF
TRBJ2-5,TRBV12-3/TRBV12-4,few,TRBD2,TGTGCCAGCAGAACCGGCGGGGCTAGCGGGAGAGGAGAGACCCAGTACTTC,CASRTGGASGRGETQYF
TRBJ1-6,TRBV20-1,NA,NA,TGCAGTGCTAGAGCCATTAATTCACCCCTCCACTTT,CSARAINSPLHF
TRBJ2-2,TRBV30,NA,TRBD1,TGTGCCTGGTGTAGGACAGGGGACACCGGGGAGCTGTTTTTT,CAWCRTGDTGELFF
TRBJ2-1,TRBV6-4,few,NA,TGTGCCAGCATGGAAGGTAATGAGCAGTTCTTC,CASMEGNEQFF
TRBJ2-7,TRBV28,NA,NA,TGTGCCATACAACAGGGACACGCCTACGAGCAGTACTTC,CAIQQGHAYEQYF
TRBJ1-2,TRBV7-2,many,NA,TGTGCCAGCAGCTTAGGAGGTGCCGTCTATGGCTACACCTTC,CASSLGGAVYGYTF
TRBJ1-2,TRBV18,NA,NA,TGTGCCAGCTCACCGGCCCAACCGGGACCGAGCATAGGCTACACCTTC,CASSPAQPGPSIGYTF
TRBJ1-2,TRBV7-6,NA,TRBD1,TGTGCCAGCAGCCCAACCGACAGGGTTGATGGCTACACCTTC,CASSPTDRVDGYTF
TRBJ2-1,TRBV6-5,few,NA,TGTGCCAGCAGTTACTCTACTCCTTACAATGAGCAGTTCTTC,CASSYSTPYNEQFF
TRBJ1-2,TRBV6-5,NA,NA,TGTGCCAGCAGTTACTTCACCGACGCGGGGGGCTACACCTTC,CASSYFTDAGGYTF
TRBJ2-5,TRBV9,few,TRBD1,TGTGCCAGCAGCGTTAGGCCCGGGACAGGGGTGGAGACCCAGTACTTC,CASSVRPGTGVETQYF
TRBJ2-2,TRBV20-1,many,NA,TGCAGTGCTATTTCCGCAGGGGGGCCGCGCACCGGGGAGCTGTTTTTT,CSAISAGGPRTGELFF
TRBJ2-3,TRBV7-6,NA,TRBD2,TGTGCCAGCACCAGCGGGAGTATGACAGATACGCAGTATTTT,CASTSGSMTDTQYF